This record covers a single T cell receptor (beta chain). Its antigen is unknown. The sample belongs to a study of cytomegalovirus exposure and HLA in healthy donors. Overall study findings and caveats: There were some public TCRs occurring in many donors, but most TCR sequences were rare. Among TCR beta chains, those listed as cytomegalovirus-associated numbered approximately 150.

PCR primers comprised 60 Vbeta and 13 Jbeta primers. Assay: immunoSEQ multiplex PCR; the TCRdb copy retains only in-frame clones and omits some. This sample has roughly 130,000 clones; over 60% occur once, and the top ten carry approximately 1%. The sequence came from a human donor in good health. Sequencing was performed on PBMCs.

The CDR3 sequence: CASREGLAGYNEQFF. In DNA form, the CDR3 reads TGTGCCAGCAGAGAGGGACTAGCGGGATACAATGAGCAGTTCTTC. This chain connects TRBV9 to TRBJ2-1; 13 nucleotides agree with TRBD2. This CDR3 is built from 15 residues. CDR1 and CDR2 from the germline V gene are SGDLS and YYNGEE. The V and J ends lost 5 bases and 4 bases, in that order; junction bases with no gene match: 3.